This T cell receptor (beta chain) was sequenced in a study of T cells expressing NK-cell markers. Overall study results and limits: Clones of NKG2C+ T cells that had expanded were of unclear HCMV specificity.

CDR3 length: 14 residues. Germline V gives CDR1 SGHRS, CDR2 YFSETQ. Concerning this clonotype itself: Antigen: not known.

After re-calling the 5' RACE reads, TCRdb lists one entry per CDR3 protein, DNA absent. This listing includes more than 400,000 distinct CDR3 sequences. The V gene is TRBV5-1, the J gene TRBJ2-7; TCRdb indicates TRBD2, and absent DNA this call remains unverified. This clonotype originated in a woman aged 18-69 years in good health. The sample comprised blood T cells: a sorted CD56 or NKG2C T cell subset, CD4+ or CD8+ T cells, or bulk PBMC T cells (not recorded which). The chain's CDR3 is CASSHGDSPVEQYF.